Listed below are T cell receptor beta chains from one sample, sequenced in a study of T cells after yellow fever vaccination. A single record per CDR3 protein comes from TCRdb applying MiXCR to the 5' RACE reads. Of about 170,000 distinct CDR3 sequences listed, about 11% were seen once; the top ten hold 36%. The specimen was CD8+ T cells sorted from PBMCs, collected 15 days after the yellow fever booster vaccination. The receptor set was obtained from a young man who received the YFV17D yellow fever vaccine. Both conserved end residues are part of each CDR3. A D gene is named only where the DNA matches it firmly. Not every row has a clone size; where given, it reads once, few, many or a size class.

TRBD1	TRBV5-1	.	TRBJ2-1	TGCGCCAGCAGCTTGACAGGGGCCCTGTACAATGAGCAGTTCTTC	CASSLTGALYNEQFF
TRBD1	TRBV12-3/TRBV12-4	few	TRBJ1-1	TGTGCCAGCAGATCATTCGATCAGGGGGCTGGTACTGAAGCTTTCTTT	CASRSFDQGAGTEAFF
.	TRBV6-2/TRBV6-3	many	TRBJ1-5	TGTGCCAGCAGTTACTCGATTTGGGACTCCACTGGTGAGAATGATCAGCCCCAGCATTTT	CASSYSIWDSTGENDQPQHF
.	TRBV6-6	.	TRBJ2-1	TGTGCCAGCAGTTACCGCAGCGTGCCCAATGAGCAGTTCTTC	CASSYRSVPNEQFF
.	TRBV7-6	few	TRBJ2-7	TGTGCCAGCAGCTTGGCAACAGCATCCTACGAGCAGTACTTC	CASSLATASYEQYF
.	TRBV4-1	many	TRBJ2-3	TGCGCCAGCAGCCCAAGATACGTAAGCACAGATACGCAGTATTTT	CASSPRYVSTDTQYF
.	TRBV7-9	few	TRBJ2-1	TGTGCCAGCAGCTTAAGCAGGGAGCAGTTCTTC	CASSLSREQFF
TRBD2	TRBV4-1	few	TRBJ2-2	TGCGCCAGCAGCCAAGACGGGGGGGCTATCGGGGAGCTGTTTTTT	CASSQDGGAIGELFF
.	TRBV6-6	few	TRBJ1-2	TGTGCCAGCAGCCCAACGTCAGGGGTCTATGGCTACACCTTC	CASSPTSGVYGYTF
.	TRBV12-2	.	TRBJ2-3	TGTGCAAGTCGCCGGGTAGCGGGGTGGGCTACGCAGTATTTT	CASRRVAGWATQYF
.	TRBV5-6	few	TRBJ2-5	TGTGCCAGCAGCTTACGCCAGGGACGGGAGACCCAGTACTTC	CASSLRQGRETQYF
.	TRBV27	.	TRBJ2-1	TGTGCCAGCAGTTTATCCCGGGAGTACAATGAGCAGTTCTTC	CASSLSREYNEQFF
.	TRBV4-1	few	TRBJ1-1	TGCGCCAGCAGCCCGGGGGGCCTGCTGAACACTGAAGCTTTCTTT	CASSPGGLLNTEAFF
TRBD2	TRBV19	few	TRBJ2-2	TGTGCCAGTAGTTCCACCCGACTAGCGGGGGGGGGAACGAACACCGGGGAGCTGTTTTTT	CASSSTRLAGGGTNTGELFF
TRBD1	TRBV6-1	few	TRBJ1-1	TGTGCCAGCAGGGAGGGACAGGGAAACACTGAAGCTTTCTTT	CASREGQGNTEAFF
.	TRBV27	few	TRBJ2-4	TGTGCCAGCAGTGCCCTCCCCCTCTCGGGCATTCAGTACTTC	CASSALPLSGIQYF
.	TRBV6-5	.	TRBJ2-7	TGTGCCAGCCGCGTCGGGTTGCGGTACGAGCAGTACTTC	CASRVGLRYEQYF
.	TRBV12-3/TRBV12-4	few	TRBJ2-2	TGTGCCAGCAGCCGAGGGCAGGAGGACCCCGCCGGGGAGCTGTTTTTT	CASSRGQEDPAGELFF
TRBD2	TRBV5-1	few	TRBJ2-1	TGCGCCAGCAGCTTGGTATGGGCGGGGGGACGAAACAATGAGCAGTTCTTC	CASSLVWAGGRNNEQFF
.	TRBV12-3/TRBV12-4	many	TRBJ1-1	TGTGCCAGCAGTTGGACAGAGAACACTGAAGCTTTCTTT	CASSWTENTEAFF
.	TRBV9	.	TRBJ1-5	TGTGCCAGCAGCGCGTGGGAAGGTCAGCCCCAGCATTTT	CASSAWEGQPQHF
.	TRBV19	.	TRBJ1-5	TGTGCCACTCTCGGTCCTATCGGCGGGAATCAGCCCCAGCATTTT	CATLGPIGGNQPQHF
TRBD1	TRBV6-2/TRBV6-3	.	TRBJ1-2	TGTGCCAGCAGTTACTCACGGACAGGTCCAACCTATGGCTACACCTTC	CASSYSRTGPTYGYTF
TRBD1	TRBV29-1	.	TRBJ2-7	TGCAGCGTGGACGGGACAGGGGGCGAGCAGTACTTC	CSVDGTGGEQYF
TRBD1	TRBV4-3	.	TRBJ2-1	TGCGCCAGCAGCCAGGGGACAGGGGGTATGGACAATGAGCAGTTCTTC	CASSQGTGGMDNEQFF
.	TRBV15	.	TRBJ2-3	TGTGCCACCAGCAGAGCGGGTCTAAGCACAGATACGCAGTATTTT	CATSRAGLSTDTQYF
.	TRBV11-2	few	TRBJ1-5	TGTGCCAGCAGCTTCGGTACGTATCAGCCCCAGCATTTT	CASSFGTYQPQHF
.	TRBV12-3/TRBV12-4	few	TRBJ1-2	TGTGCCAGCAGTGGAGGGGATGGCTACACCTTC	CASSGGDGYTF
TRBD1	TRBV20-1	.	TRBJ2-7	TGCAGTGCTAACCGACAGGGGCCCTACGAGCAGTACTTC	CSANRQGPYEQYF
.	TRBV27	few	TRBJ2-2	TGTGCCAGCAGTTTATTCCGAGGGGATGGCACCGGGGAGCTGTTTTTT	CASSLFRGDGTGELFF
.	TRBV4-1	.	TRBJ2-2	TGCGCCAGCAGCCACACGCCCAGAACCGGGGAGCTGTTTTTT	CASSHTPRTGELFF
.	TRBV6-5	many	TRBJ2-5	TGTGCCAGCAGCTGGACAGGAGGGTATGAAGAGACCCAGTACTTC	CASSWTGGYEETQYF
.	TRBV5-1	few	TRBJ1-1	TGCGCCAGCAGCTTGAGTCCAGGGGACACTGAAGCTTTCTTT	CASSLSPGDTEAFF